Included here is one T cell receptor beta chain sequence, with context. Its target is not known. This entry is derived from a study of OX40 agonist ivuxolimab in advanced cancers. Background on the study: Patients took ivuxolimab, an agonistic anti-OX40 (CD134) antibody. General observations from the study: In CD8+ T cells, expanded clones were on average more numerous than in CD4+. At doses 0.1 to 3.0 mg/kg, CD4+ and CD8+ clones expanded.

This CDR3 is built from 12 residues. The germline V gene has CDR1 SGHTA and CDR2 FQGTGA. V was cut by 6 bases and J by 0 bases, with 2 bases left in between. Measured with immunoSEQ multiplex PCR; TCRdb has only the in-frame clones, and not every one. The table lists fewer than 80,000 clones, 80% to 90% of them singletons. The rearrangement joins TRBV7-3 to TRBJ2-2; D uncertain. Material: CD4+ or CD8+ T cells sorted from blood, obtained in a trial of the OX40 agonist ivuxolimab. The sequence came from an adult with an advanced solid tumor such as melanoma, head and neck, liver or kidney cancer. The CDR3 DNA reads as TGTGCCAGCAGTTCGAACACCGGGGAGCTGTTTTTT. This encodes CASSSNTGELFF.